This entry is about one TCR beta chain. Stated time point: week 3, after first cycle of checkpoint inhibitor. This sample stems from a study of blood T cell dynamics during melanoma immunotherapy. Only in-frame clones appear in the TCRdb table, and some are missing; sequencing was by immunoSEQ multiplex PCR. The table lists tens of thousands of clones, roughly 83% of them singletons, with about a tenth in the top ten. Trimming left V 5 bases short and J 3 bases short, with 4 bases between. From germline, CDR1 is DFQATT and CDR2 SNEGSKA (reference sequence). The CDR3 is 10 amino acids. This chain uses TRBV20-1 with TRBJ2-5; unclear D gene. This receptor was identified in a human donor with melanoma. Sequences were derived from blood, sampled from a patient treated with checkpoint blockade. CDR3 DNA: TGCAGTGCTGAGAAAGAGACCCAGTACTTC. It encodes CSAEKETQYF.